Presented here are 32 T cell receptor beta chains from one specimen sequenced in a study of blood T cell repertoires in COVID-19. Repertoires were generated with immunoSEQ multiplex PCR, while TCRdb's copy carries only in-frame clones and drops some. The top ten clones hold 0.8% to 1% of a sample with about 110,000 clones, 65% to 85% of them seen once. Sequencing was carried out using peripheral blood. The receptors shown here come from a woman in her 70s with acute or convalescent COVID-19.

The chain recombines TRBV13 with TRBJ1-3; 11 bases are a match to TRBD1. Germline CDR1 reads PRHDT; CDR2 reads FYEKMQ (reference sequence). V was pared by 5 bases and J by 2 bases, with 5 bases of the junction left unmatched. This CDR3 spans 16 amino acids. The CDR3 coding sequence is TGTGCCAGCAGCGTTGGACAGGGGGCGCCTGGAAACACCATATATTTT. Its protein product is CASSVGQGAPGNTIYF. Variable domain in full (rest from reference TRBV13 and TRBJ1-3): AAGVIQSPRHLIKEKRETATLKCYPIPRHDTVYWYQQGPGQDPQFLISFYEKMQSDKGSIPDRFSAQQFSDYHSELNMSSLELGDSALYFCASSVGQGAPGNTIYFGEGSWLTVV.

The CDR3 loop reads CASSEWAGNTGELFF. CDR3 coding DNA: TGTGCCAGCAGTGAATGGGCAGGGAACACCGGGGAGCTGTTTTTT. The rearrangement links TRBV6-1 to TRBJ2-2; no clear D. The V gene's germline CDR1 is MNHNS and CDR2 SASEGT. The CDR3 sequence is 15 residues long. V was clipped by 2 bases and J by 1 base, with 8 bases between them.

The genes are TRBV6-5 and TRBJ1-2, with D possibly being TRBD1 (6 bases). The CDR3 runs 14 residues. Germline CDR1 is MNHEY and CDR2 is SVGAGI. V dropped 6 bases and J dropped 5 bases, with 16 bases sitting between them. CDR3 DNA sequence: TGTGCCAGCAGCTCGACCGACAGGTTGTATGGCTACACCTTC. Translated, it gives CASSSTDRLYGYTF.

The V gene is TRBV5-1, the J gene TRBJ1-1, with 10 nucleotides matching TRBD1. Trimming removed 8 bases from V and 4 bases from J; junction bases left unmatched: 8. This CDR3 contains 14 residues. CDR1 is SGHRS, CDR2 YFSETQ, per germline. CDR3 amino acids: CARRDRGMSTEAFF. The CDR3 nucleotides read TGCGCCAGGCGGGACAGGGGAATGAGCACTGAAGCTTTCTTT.

The chain recombines TRBV20-1 with TRBJ1-4; perhaps TRBD1 as D (6 bases). Trimming took off 6 bases at V and 8 bases at J, with 10 bases between the two ends. The CDR3 runs to 11 residues. Germline V gene sequence: CDR1 DFQATT, CDR2 SNEGSKA (reference sequence). The DNA for the CDR3 is TGCAGTGCGCCGAGGGGGGAAAAACTGTTTTTT. The encoded protein is CSAPRGEKLFF.

The rearrangement uses TRBV5-1 and TRBJ1-1; 7 nucleotides agree with TRBD1. There are 18 residues in the CDR3. Per germline, CDR1 SGHRS and CDR2 YFSETQ. V lost 3 bases, J lost 0 bases, and 14 bases stayed unmatched. In DNA, the CDR3 is TGCGCCAGCAGCTCAGGACAGGATCCCTCCCCAGTGAACACTGAAGCTTTCTTT. It is translated as CASSSGQDPSPVNTEAFF.

The chain couples TRBV11-2 to TRBJ2-6, with 9 bases that match TRBD2. The germline gives CDR1 SGHAT, CDR2 FQNNGV. The CDR3 has 18 amino acids. V lost 3 bases and J lost 0; bases outside the gene matches: 6. The CDR3 region is CASSFSLAGSSGANVLTF. The CDR3 coding sequence is TGTGCCAGCAGCTTCAGTCTAGCGGGAAGCTCTGGGGCCAACGTCCTGACTTTC. The full variable domain, with the rest looked up from reference TRBV11-2 and TRBJ2-6, is EAGVAQSPRYKIIEKRQSVAFWCNPISGHATLYWYQQILGQGPKLLIQFQNNGVVDDSQLPKDRFSAERLKGVDSTLKIQPAKLEDSAVYLCASSFSLAGSSGANVLTFGAGSRLTVL.

The V gene is TRBV19, the J gene TRBJ2-3; a possible D gene is TRBD2 (6 bases). Deletions cut 1 base from V and 1 base from J, with 9 bases between. The CDR3 length is 15 residues. Looked up from germline, CDR1 is LNHDA and CDR2 is SQIVND (reference sequence). The CDR3 sequence: CASSIGGTRTDTQYF. The CDR3 DNA follows: TGTGCCAGTAGTATAGGTGGGACTCGCACAGATACGCAGTATTTT.

The gene calls are TRBV19 and TRBJ2-1, with 7 bases that match TRBD2. Germline CDR1 is LNHDA and CDR2 is SQIVND (reference sequence). This CDR3 is 14 amino acids long. J gave up 10 bases and V 7 bases, and 13 bases lay outside the gene matches. In nucleotides, the CDR3 is TGTGCCAGTACCCCGGGACTACGCCGCTCGGAGCAGTTCTTC. Amino acids: CASTPGLRRSEQFF.

Worth noting for this clone: Mismatch with germline at one junction end may stem from a read error. The chain carries TRBV7-9 and TRBJ2-1, with 14 bases lining up with TRBD2. Germline V CDR1 and CDR2: SEHNR, FQNEAQ (reference sequence). The CDR3 loop spans 14 amino acids. The CDR3 nucleotides are TGTGCCAGCAGCTCTGGACTAGCGGGGGGCCACTCTCTCTTC. Residues: CASSSGLAGGHSLF. Filled out from reference TRBV7-9 and TRBJ2-1, the complete variable domain reads DTGVSQNPRHKITKRGQNVTFRCDPISEHNRLYWYRQTLGQGPEFLTYFQNEAQLEKSRLLSDRFSAERPKGSFSTLEIQRTEQGDSAMYLCASSSGLAGGHSLFGPGTRLTVL.

V gene TRBV2 combines with J gene TRBJ2-3; D is uncertain. The CDR3 spans 14 residues. Trimming took 8 bases from V and 2 from J, leaving 14 bases between them. The germline V gene encodes CDR1 SNHLY and CDR2 FYNNEI. DNA of the CDR3: TGTGCCAGCCGGTACGACACCGACACAGATACGCAGTATTTT. Protein product: CASRYDTDTDTQYF.

The genes are TRBV4-1 and TRBJ1-6; D remains unclear. The CDR3 extends over 13 amino acids. Trimming removed 0 bases at V and 14 bases at J, with 11 bases between. Germline loops: CDR1 MGHRA, CDR2 YSYEKL. CDR3 residues: CASSQDQVTSLHF. As DNA, the CDR3 is TGCGCCAGCAGCCAAGATCAGGTCACATCCCTCCACTTT.

The chain is built from TRBV28 and TRBJ1-1; TRBD1 might be the D (6 bases). The CDR3 is 14 amino acids. V was cut by 6 bases and J by 0 bases, with 11 bases left in between. Germline V gives CDR1 MDHEN, CDR2 SYDVKM. The CDR3 sequence: CASSIGQMNTEAFF. The CDR3 DNA sequence: TGTGCCAGCAGCATCGGACAGATGAACACTGAAGCTTTCTTT.

Comment on this clone: Relative to the germline gene, one junction end is altered; a read error may explain this. The V and J genes are TRBV5-1 and TRBJ1-1; 9 bases map to TRBD1. CDR1 is SGHRS, CDR2 YFSETQ, per germline. The length of the CDR3 is 15 residues. The CDR3 nucleotides read TGCGCCAGCAGCTTGGGAGGGGGACAGGGTGGGGCATGGATCTTT. It translates to CASSLGGGQGGAWIF.

This chain joins TRBV24-1 and TRBJ1-2, with D tentatively TRBD1 (5 bases). Trimming left V 2 bases short and J 8 bases short, with 17 bases between. This CDR3 has 15 residues. Germline V gene data show CDR1 as KGHDR and CDR2 as SFDVKD. In DNA form, the CDR3 reads TGTGCCACCAGTGATTCCGGGACTCGAAGAGCGGGCTACACCTTC. Translation gives CATSDSGTRRAGYTF.

There are a few counts of this clone. The CDR3 region has the DNA TGTGCCAGCACCACGGGGGGCAATCAGCCCCAGCATTTT. Its protein is CASTTGGNQPQHF. The chain couples TRBV28 to TRBJ1-5; tentatively, D is TRBD1 (5 bases). CDR1 is MDHEN and CDR2 is SYDVKM in the germline V gene. CDR3 size: 13 residues. Trimming pared 7 bases from V and 2 bases from J, leaving 9 bases between.

This chain connects TRBV3-1 (or the pseudogene TRBV3-2) to TRBJ2-1, with 14 bases lining up with TRBD2. With V trimmed by 0 bases and J by 9 bases, 7 bases remained unmatched. Germline CDR1 LGHDT, CDR2 YNNKEL (reference sequence). This CDR3 comprises 17 residues. The CDR3 region has the DNA TGTGCCAGCAGCCAAGACCCTTGGGGACTAGCGGGAGTTGAGCAGTTCTTC. This gives the protein CASSQDPWGLAGVEQFF.

This sequence joins TRBV6-5 and TRBJ1-2; tentative D call: TRBD1 (5 bases). Germline V lookup: CDR1 MNHEY, CDR2 SVGAGI. The length of the CDR3 is 13 residues. The germline V and J ends were trimmed by 7 bases and 2 bases, with 11 bases remaining between them. This CDR3 reads CASTRGGNYGYTF. CDR3 in DNA: TGTGCCAGCACCCGGGGGGGGAACTATGGCTACACCTTC.

Only a few counts were recorded for this clone. The rearrangement uses TRBV29-1 and TRBJ1-1, with a weak D call TRBD1 (5 bases). From germline, CDR1 is SQVTM and CDR2 ANQGSEA. The germline V and J ends were trimmed by 7 bases and 4 bases, with 16 bases remaining between them. The CDR3 is 13 residues long. CDR3 sequence reads: CSAMGGRSTEAFF. The CDR3 nucleotides read TGCAGCGCTATGGGGGGGAGAAGCACTGAAGCTTTCTTT.

This clone was detected only a few times. CDR3 region: CATSRGFSTSGEQFF. The CDR3 DNA reads as TGTGCCACCAGCAGAGGGTTTTCGACTAGCGGAGAGCAGTTCTTC. The chain combines TRBV15 with TRBJ2-1, with TRBD2 matching over 9 bases. With V trimmed by 1 base and J by 10 bases, 8 bases remained unmatched. CDR1 is LNHNV, CDR2 YYDKDF, per germline (reference sequence). The CDR3 extends over 15 amino acids.

The chain links TRBV3-1 (or the pseudogene TRBV3-2) to TRBJ2-7; no firm D call. CDR3 length: 15 residues. Germline lookup yields CDR1 LGHDT and CDR2 YNNKEL (reference sequence). Between the trimmed V and J ends, which lost 1 base and 2 bases, there was a span of 12 bases. The CDR3 region has the DNA TGTGCCAGCAGCCAAGGGAGAGGCGCGGCCTACGAGCAGTACTTC. Amino acid sequence: CASSQGRGAAYEQYF.

This chain links TRBV7-9 with TRBJ2-5; TRBD2 is a possible D gene (5 bases). V dropped 5 bases and J dropped 8 bases, with 21 bases sitting between them. Germline V CDR1 and CDR2: SEHNR, FQNEAQ (reference sequence). This CDR3 is built from 15 residues. The CDR3 DNA is TGTGCCAGCAGCCCCGCGGCGGGCGAACGGGAAACCCAGTACTTC. This encodes CASSPAAGERETQYF. The variable domain in full, completed from reference TRBV7-9 and TRBJ2-5, reads DTGVSQNPRHKITKRGQNVTFRCDPISEHNRLYWYRQTLGQGPEFLTYFQNEAQLEKSRLLSDRFSAERPKGSFSTLEIQRTEQGDSAMYLCASSPAAGERETQYFGPGTRLLVL.

CDR3 DNA sequence: TGCGCCAGCAGCTTGGAGGGACAGGGCTACACCTTC. It yields the protein CASSLEGQGYTF. The J gene is TRBJ1-2, the V gene TRBV5-1, with 7 bases aligning to TRBD1. Per germline, CDR1 SGHRS and CDR2 YFSETQ. The CDR3 covers 12 residues. J lost 8 bases, V lost 0 bases, and 1 base had no gene match.

The chain uses TRBV14 and TRBJ1-1, with D tentatively TRBD1 (5 bases). Per the germline V gene, CDR1 is SGHDN and CDR2 is FVKESK. The CDR3 is made up of 16 amino acids. The V and J ends lost 4 bases and 5 bases respectively, with 20 bases between them. The CDR3 sequence is CASSPQGSRFGTEAFF. In DNA, the CDR3 is TGTGCCAGCAGCCCTCAGGGAAGTCGGTTCGGGACTGAAGCTTTCTTT.

The V gene is TRBV12-3 or TRBV12-4, the J gene TRBJ2-3; no clear D. The CDR3 totals 12 residues. Trimming removed 5 bases at V and 3 bases at J, with 6 bases between. Here the CDR3 DNA reads TGTGCCAGCAGTGAGGCGACAGATACGCAGTATTTT. Translating gives CASSEATDTQYF.

The chain uses TRBV6-5 and TRBJ2-7, with a possible D match to TRBD2 (6 bases). CDR3 length: 12 residues. Germline CDR1 and CDR2: MNHEY and SVGAGI. V lost 0 bases to trimming and J lost 10 bases, with 10 bases between them. The CDR3 nucleotides read TGTGCCAGCAGTTACTCGAGCGGGTCCCAGTACTTC. It specifies CASSYSSGSQYF.

The V and J genes are TRBV19 and TRBJ2-1, with no clear D. Germline CDR1 LNHDA, CDR2 SQIVND (reference sequence). The CDR3 runs to 13 residues. V was shortened by 7 bases and J by 0 bases, with 7 bases between the two germline ends. CDR3: CASTPRSYNEQFF. CDR3 nucleotides: TGTGCCAGTACTCCCCGCTCCTACAATGAGCAGTTCTTC.

This clone has just one count. V usage is TRBV21-1 and J usage is TRBJ1-6. TRBV21-1 is an annotated pseudogene. The CDR3 has 10 residues. CDR3 coding DNA: TGTGCCAGCACTTCTTCACCCCTCCACTTT. Its protein product is CASTSSPLHF.

The J gene is TRBJ1-2, the V gene TRBV19; tentative D call: TRBD1 (5 bases). V lost 6 bases and J lost 0, with 8 bases in between. Looked up from germline, CDR1 is LNHDA and CDR2 is SQIVND (reference sequence). The CDR3 loop spans 13 amino acids. The CDR3 sequence: CASRWGTNYGYTF. CDR3 DNA: TGTGCCAGTAGATGGGGCACTAACTATGGCTACACCTTC.

The chain has TRBV3-1 (or the pseudogene TRBV3-2) and TRBJ1-6; D is undetermined. The CDR3 has 15 amino acids. Per germline, CDR1 LGHDT and CDR2 YNNKEL (reference sequence). Trimming stripped 0 bases from V and 8 bases from J, with 11 bases between. CDR3 loop: CASSQERKGDSPLHF. As DNA, the CDR3 is TGTGCCAGCAGCCAAGAAAGGAAGGGAGATTCACCCCTCCACTTT.

This clone appeared a few times. This same CDR3 is encoded by further DNA sequences in the sample. V is TRBV2 and J is TRBJ1-3, with TRBD1 as a possible D gene (5 bases). Trimming pared 4 bases from V and 1 base from J, leaving 8 bases between. The CDR3 is 14 residues long. Germline CDR1 reads SNHLY; CDR2 reads FYNNEI. The CDR3 coding sequence is TGTGCCAGCAGTGGGGGGGGTTCTGGAAACACCATATATTTT. Its translation is CASSGGGSGNTIYF.

The chain links TRBV27 to TRBJ1-2; no definite D call. Germline CDR1 and CDR2: MNHEY and SMNVEV (reference sequence). The V gene lost 7 bases and the J gene lost 8 bases, with 11 bases spanning the gap. CDR3 length equals 11 residues. CDR3 sequence reads: CASTGGEGYTF. The CDR3 DNA follows: TGTGCCAGCACGGGAGGAGAGGGCTACACCTTC.